This TCR beta chain was captured by sequencing in a study of shared clonotypes between healthy human individuals. Study-level findings and limits: Depth of sequencing was expected to influence donor clonotype sharing.

It was CD45RO-negative cells, positively selected for CCR7, that made up naive CD8 cells, with terminally differentiated effector memory CD45RA+ cells excluded. Looked up from germline, CDR1 is SGDLS and CDR2 is YYNGEE. The ends lost 3 bases at V and 2 bases at J; junction bases unmatched: 2. The CDR3 is 15 residues long. The method was immunoSEQ multiplex PCR; TCRdb's version includes in-frame clones alone and lacks a portion of them. The sample lists approximately 1.9 million clones, about 93% seen once, with roughly 1.7% in the top ten. As for this clone: Its antigen remains unknown. Other DNA variants within this sample encode the same CDR3.

This chain joins TRBV9 and TRBJ2-7, with 13 bases matching TRBD2. The sequenced sample was naive CD8+ T cells from PBMCs. The source of this sequence is a man younger than 30 in good health. Some clones in this sample may be carry-over from other donors' samples. The CDR3 nucleotides read TGTGCCAGCAGCGCCGGGACTAGCGGGACCTACGAGCAGTACTTC. Protein: CASSAGTSGTYEQYF.